This TCR beta chain originates from a study of T cells in tumors after PD-1 blockade. Study background: Treatment was either pembrolizumab 200 mg every 3 weeks or cemiplimab 350 mg every 2 weeks. Some patients also took daily vismodegib 150 mg during anti-PD-1 treatment.

Assay used: immunoSEQ multiplex PCR; TCRdb lists only in-frame clones, some missing. This repertoire shows about 12,000 clones, approximately 57% found once; its top ten account for roughly 15%. This CDR3 has 15 residues. Trimming removed 3 bases at V and 3 bases at J, with 12 bases between. CDR1 is SGHVS, CDR2 FNYEAQ, per germline. There are a few counts of this clone. Tumor biopsies came from the same primary tumor site before and after PD-1 blockade. The J gene is TRBJ1-5, the V gene TRBV7-6; no clear D gene. The source is a human donor with basal cell carcinoma. Material: tumor tissue, obtained before anti-PD-1 treatment. The chain's CDR3 is CASSFGSGVNQPQHF. As DNA, the CDR3 is TGTGCCAGCAGCTTTGGTAGCGGAGTCAATCAGCCCCAGCATTTT.